This TCR beta chain comes out of a study of blood T cell repertoires in COVID-19 (dated by TCRdb to about 2020). General notes on the study: Samples covering the acute and convalescent phases of COVID-19 were provided by collaborators in the United States, Italy and Spain. Samples came from the ongoing ImmuneRACE study (first 160 participants) plus 1,254 subjects from 6 global collaborators. The sample metadata nearly always contained a de-identified subject ID, COVID-19 status, age in years and sex. The repertoires were made available in a free public database intended to serve as a resource for research on the immune response to SARS-CoV-2. The material from the prospective study consisted of cDNA or gDNA derived from T cells, B-cell-depleted T cells, or PBMCs. Where HLA class I and class II types were available, the types were taken from metadata supplied by the sample provider, not from assay-based typing. Deeply sampled blood TCRbeta repertoires from subjects exposed to, actively infected with, or recovered from COVID-19 were included in the dataset.

Points the paper makes about the study in general: Clinical and demographic metadata were provided uncurated, with the amount varying by source and participant.

This clone was detected once. Its target antigen remains unknown. One base away there is no much larger clone; base qualities are not given. TCRbeta CDR3 regions were amplified from genomic DNA by means of the immunoSEQ Assay, a bias-controlled multiplex PCR. Per the original workflow: The number of nucleated cells in each sample was estimated by amplification of reference gene primers within the assay. To quantify the absolute abundance of each unique TCRbeta CDR3 rearrangement, sequence reads were collapsed and filtered. Productive Simpson clonality was computed per sample as the square root of Simpson's diversity index over productive rearrangements. The table was pulled from immuneACCESS by TCRdb, which kept in-frame rearrangements only. Such tables lose some clones; where checked, under half of the loss comes from unresolved V genes, and the rest has no known cause. Clonal size and the V and J genes are those of that table, whereas D and trimming came from the DNA. The sample records 150,000 to 200,000 clones, about four fifths of which are singletons. 9.5% to 12% of the sample rests with the top ten.

Collaborating institutions collected whole blood in K2EDTA tubes following their own protocols. For TCRbeta analysis, collaborators shipped samples as frozen whole blood, isolated PBMCs, or DNA extracted from either of those sample types. V and J are truncated by 4 bases and 2 bases respectively, leaving an intervening sequence of 6 bases. Per the germline V gene (reference sequence), LGHDT is the CDR1 and YNNKEL is the CDR2. From cysteine to phenylalanine, the CDR3 is 12 amino acids long. The retained sequence is limited to the CDR3, 36 bases, with the frame set at the first base. The TCR was taken from a man aged 55 to 70 with active or convalescent COVID-19. The chain is encoded by TRBV3-1 (or the pseudogene TRBV3-2) joined to TRBJ2-7, with no confidently assigned D gene. Material: peripheral blood. In nucleotide form, the sequence is TGTGCCAGCAGCCGGGCAGCCTACGAGCAGTACTTC. It codes for CASSRAAYEQYF.